This paragraph reports one T cell receptor (beta chain). Its antigen remains unidentified. The data stem from a study of T cells after yellow fever vaccination. About the research overall: Preparation of fractions with low cell numbers was performed using SMART-Seq v4 Ultra Low Input. Study results and caveats: Primary-vaccination clones mostly resurfaced post-booster (about 95% CD4, roughly 90% CD8).

A 5'RACE template-switching step, the method used to make TCR cDNA, added a universal primer site and UMIs. Each CDR3 protein gets one entry after TCRdb re-called the 5' RACE reads with MiXCR. The sample lists approximately 510,000 distinct CDR3 sequences, just over 20% occurring once. The CDR3 runs to 15 residues. Germline loops: CDR1 MNHNS, CDR2 SASEGT. Trimming removed 6 bases from V and 5 bases from J; junction bases left unmatched: 10. The chain carries TRBV6-1 and TRBJ2-1; 7 bases align to TRBD1. Here the sequenced sample was PBMCs, taken approximately 22 days after the first yellow fever vaccination. The sequence was collected from a man between 18 and 29 years old who received the YFV17D yellow fever vaccine. CDR3 in DNA: TGTGCCAGCAGGCGAGTTACTCAGGGGGACAATGAGCAGTTCTTC. Translating it yields CASRRVTQGDNEQFF.